This T cell receptor beta chain was sequenced for a study of CD8+ T cells in alopecia areata (dated by TCRdb to the late 2010s). Looking at the study overall: The treated patients, all with moderate-to-severe alopecia areata, were enrolled in an open-label pilot trial of oral tofacitinib given at 5 to 10 mg twice daily. Patients received tofacitinib for 6 to 18 months and were then followed off drug for 6 months to check for delayed response and recurrence. High-throughput TCRbeta sequencing was used to examine T cell clonal expansion in alopecia areata in both the C3H/HeJ mouse model and human patients. Scalp tissue and sorted CD4+ and CD8+ peripheral blood T cells from patchy and totalis/universalis alopecia areata patients and from healthy controls were covered by human TCRbeta sequencing. Biopsies were taken from tofacitinib-treated patients at baseline and at 4 and 24 weeks of treatment, and a later scalp biopsy was taken in several of the tofacitinib-treated patients. Scalp clonality was compared among normal scalp (n=4), patchy alopecia areata scalp (n=8), and alopecia totalis/universalis scalp (n=8). The RNA source kit depended on sample type: the PAXgene miRNA kit for fixed scalp, the miRNeasy kit for PBMCs, and the RNeasy kit for mouse skin. TCRbeta CDR3 regions were amplified by immunoSEQ multiplex PCR with 35 Vbeta forward and 13 Jbeta reverse primers.

From alopecia areata patients, peripheral blood was collected along with lesional scalp punch biopsies. PBMCs were separated by density centrifugation and stained for CD3, CD4 and CD8, after which CD4+ and CD8+ T cells were sorted on a FACSAria. What the authors observed across the whole study: TCR sequences shared between patients were less clear than in mice, possibly partly because of HLA diversity in the patient population. Compared with normal scalp, lesional scalp, particularly in alopecia totalis/universalis, had higher clonality and more expanded CD8+ clones, which suggests antigenic drive. Unlike mouse skin, which is dominated by gammadelta T cells, normal human skin has resident alphabeta T cells that are also sequenced, and this complicates analysis of the scalp TCR repertoire.

As encoded in the germline V gene (reference sequence), CDR1 is MNHNY while CDR2 is SVGAGI. Measured from the cysteine to the phenylalanine, the CDR3 is 13 residues long. Only the CDR3 DNA stays, 39 bases, in frame from base 1. The V and J ends are trimmed by 11 bases and 0 bases, leaving 13 bases between them. The library came from the immunoSEQ multiplex PCR assay. To provide template for TCR sequencing, every sample had RNA extracted and reverse transcribed into cDNA. First-strand cDNA was synthesized with SuperScript III using a 2:1 mix of oligo-dT and random hexamers. Amplification bias was assessed with a synthetic immune receptor repertoire, and residual bias was removed computationally. As for the original processing: Raw reads were preprocessed to remove errors, and CDR3 was defined according to IMGT conventions as the region from the conserved cysteine to phenylalanine. To get clonality, Shannon entropy was normalized by log2 of the number of productive unique TCRs and the result was subtracted from 1. Scalp TCRbeta sequences were cross-referenced with sorted blood CD4 and CD8 repertoires so that the CD4 or CD8 identity of scalp clones could be inferred. TCRdb re-hosts the immuneACCESS table, in-frame sequences only. Its copies lack some clones; in the studies checked, an unresolved V gene accounts for under half of them, and the cause for the rest is not known. V and J calls plus clone size are reproduced from that table; the DNA served to infer D and trimming. The sample data list about 150,000 clones, and 40% to 50% of these were observed just once. The ten largest clonotypes hold more than 6.5% of the sample.

On this clone: Its antigen is still unknown. Base qualities are not recorded, but no much larger clone differs from it by a single base.

The rearranged segments are TRBV6-6 and TRBJ1-1; the D gene cannot be named for sure. The receptor comes from a human donor with alopecia areata. The sequenced sample consisted of CD4+ T cells sorted from blood. The CDR3 reads CAAGQTMNTEAFF. The nucleotide sequence reads TGTGCCGCAGGTCAGACTATGAACACTGAAGCTTTCTTT.